What follows are 9 T cell receptor beta chains derived from one specimen sequenced in a study of T-cell memory formation after mild COVID-19. Each CDR3 protein is one row after TCRdb ran MiXCR on the 5' RACE reads. The repertoire holds some 490,000 distinct CDR3 sequences, with around a sixth as singletons. Sequencing was performed on PBMCs or a T cell subset sorted from them (not recorded which). All receptors derive from an adult woman who had mild COVID-19 (a few samples of this study predate the infection). Cell type and time point are not known.

The chain links TRBV18 to TRBJ2-3, with a possible D match to TRBD2 (5 bases). With 6 bases removed from V and 2 bases from J, the gap between germline ends came to 9 bases. CDR1 KGHSH and CDR2 LQKENI come from the germline V gene. The CDR3 runs 13 residues. CDR3 coding DNA: TGTGCCAGCTCTGGGCTAGCCACAGATACGCAGTATTTT. Encoded protein: CASSGLATDTQYF. Full variable domain (missing parts from reference TRBV18 and TRBJ2-3): NAGVMQNPRHLVRRRGQEARLRCSPMKGHSHVYWYRQLPEEGLKFMVYLQKENIIDESGMPKERFSAEFPKEGPSILRIQQVVRGDSAAYFCASSGLATDTQYFGPGTRLTVL.

This chain connects TRBV24-1 to TRBJ1-4; maybe TRBD1 (6 bases). Per the germline V gene, CDR1 is KGHDR and CDR2 is SFDVKD. V was trimmed by 3 bases and J by 9 bases, leaving 13 bases between them. The CDR3 length is 14 residues. The CDR3 region is CATSDAGTSQKLFF. The CDR3 DNA sequence: TGTGCCACCAGTGATGCCGGGACATCGCAAAAACTGTTTTTT.

The sample holds a few counts of this clonotype. This rearrangement joins TRBV2 to TRBJ1-2; D is uncertain. The CDR3 consists of 12 residues. Looked up from germline, CDR1 is SNHLY and CDR2 is FYNNEI. The V end lost 5 bases, the J end lost 6 bases, and 10 bases lay between the germline ends. The CDR3 protein is CASSLGPNGYTF. The CDR3 DNA follows: TGTGCCAGCAGTCTAGGACCTAATGGCTACACCTTC.

This chain uses TRBV5-5 with TRBJ2-6, with D possibly TRBD2 on 5 matching bases. Germline V gene sequence: CDR1 SGHKS, CDR2 YYEKEE (reference sequence). Trimming pared 4 bases from V and 0 bases from J, leaving 11 bases between. This CDR3 has 16 residues. CDR3 amino acids: CASSRWRPSGANVLTF. The CDR3 coding sequence is TGTGCCAGCAGCCGCTGGAGGCCCTCTGGGGCCAACGTCCTGACTTTC.

This clonotype has only a few counts. The rearrangement uses TRBV6-5 and TRBJ2-3; D may match TRBD1 or TRBD2 (6 bases each). Germline CDR1 MNHEY, CDR2 SVGAGI. This CDR3 has 14 amino acids. Trimming left V 11 bases short and J 4 bases short, with 19 bases between. CDR3 sequence (DNA): TGTGCCTCGAAGAGGGGGGCCACGTCAGATACGCAGTATTTT. Translating it yields CASKRGATSDTQYF.

This clonotype was recorded a few times. The chain has TRBV7-2 and TRBJ2-3, with TRBD1 identical over 8 bases. CDR3 length: 16 amino acids. CDR1 is SGHTA, CDR2 FQGNSA, per germline. V lost 3 bases to trimming and J lost 3 bases; unmatched junction nucleotides: 8. CDR3 bases: TGTGCCAGCAGCTTCCGGGGACAGGTAGAAACAGATACGCAGTATTTT. Protein sequence: CASSFRGQVETDTQYF.

In its sample, this clonotype was seen a few times. The V call is TRBV27, the J call TRBJ2-7; 8 bases match TRBD1. The CDR3 spans 14 residues. With 6 bases clipped from V and 6 bases from J, the junction kept 10 bases outside the gene matches. CDR1 is MNHEY and CDR2 is SMNVEV in the germline V gene (reference sequence). The CDR3 loop reads CASSKGQAISEQYF. The CDR3, as DNA: TGTGCCAGCAGCAAGGGACAGGCGATCAGCGAGCAGTACTTC.

The gene calls are TRBV7-6 and TRBJ2-3; TRBD1 matches at 9 bases. Per the germline V gene, CDR1 is SGHVS and CDR2 is FNYEAQ. The V and J ends lost 8 bases and 5 bases, in that order; junction bases with no gene match: 8. The CDR3 is 14 amino acids. The CDR3 protein is CASGRGTGIDTQYF. The CDR3, as DNA: TGTGCCAGCGGCCGAGGGACAGGGATAGATACGCAGTATTTT.

This clonotype was recorded a few times. V is TRBV7-8 and J is TRBJ1-2; D remains ambiguous. The germline gives CDR1 SGHVS, CDR2 FQNEAQ. V lost 3 bases to trimming and J lost 2 bases, with 7 bases between them. This CDR3 comprises 13 residues. The CDR3 sequence is CASSFRINYGYTF. As DNA, the CDR3 is TGTGCCAGCAGCTTCAGGATAAACTATGGCTACACCTTC.